This TCR beta chain was found in a study of blood T cell repertoires in COVID-19. TCRdb's table, derived via immunoSEQ multiplex PCR, lists solely in-frame clones and lacks some. The sample gives under 250,000 clones, approximately 86% of which show up once; about 1.7% is in the top ten. This TCR came from a woman aged 60-75 years who had recovered from COVID-19. Sequenced: peripheral blood.

The CDR3 reads CASSLERAPYGYTF. The CDR3, as DNA: TGCGCCAGCAGCTTAGAGAGGGCGCCCTATGGCTACACCTTC. The chain recombines TRBV5-1 with TRBJ1-2; D unresolved. V was pared by 2 bases and J by 4 bases, with 12 bases between. Germline-derived CDR1 and CDR2 are SGHRS and YFSETQ. This CDR3 comprises 14 residues.